This T cell receptor (beta chain) was obtained from a study of T cell responses to AZD1222 COVID-19 vaccine. The study's findings and limits: At 160-218 and 743-854, vaccine-associated CD4 TCRs were dominant, and they spanned spike. Most donors were white British and more were female, and clonal diversity was possibly underestimated. Two AZD1222 doses significantly raised spike-specific TCR breadth and depth over controls.

In this sample, this clone turned up once. Its antigen is not identified. V was shortened by 1 base and J by 6 bases, with 11 bases between the two germline ends. Germline V gene lookup returns CDR1 LNHNV and CDR2 YYDKDF (reference sequence). The CDR3 runs to 14 residues. Measured with immunoSEQ multiplex PCR; TCRdb has only the in-frame clones, and not every one. The table lists about 180,000 clones, roughly 92% of them singletons. The receptor comes from an adult who received the AZD1222 COVID-19 vaccine. Sample: peripheral blood, taken 28 days after the second AZD1222 dose. V is TRBV15 and J is TRBJ2-3; D perhaps matches TRBD1 (5 bases). CDR3 region: CATSRGGIRDTQYF. The CDR3, as DNA: TGTGCCACCAGCAGAGGGGGCATAAGGGATACGCAGTATTTT. Supplemented by reference TRBV15 and TRBJ2-3, the full variable domain reads DAMVIQNPRYQVTQFGKPVTLSCSQTLNHNVMYWYQQKSSQAPKLLFHYYDKDFNNEADTPDNFQSRRPNTSFCFLDIRSPGLGDTAMYLCATSRGGIRDTQYFGPGTRLTVL.